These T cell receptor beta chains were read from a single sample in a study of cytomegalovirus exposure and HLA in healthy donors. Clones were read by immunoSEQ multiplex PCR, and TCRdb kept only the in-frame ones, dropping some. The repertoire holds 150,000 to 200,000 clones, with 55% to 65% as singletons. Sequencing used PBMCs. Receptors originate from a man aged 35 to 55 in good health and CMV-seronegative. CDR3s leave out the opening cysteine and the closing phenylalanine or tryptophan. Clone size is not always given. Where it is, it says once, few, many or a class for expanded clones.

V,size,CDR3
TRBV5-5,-,ASSQPGLAMNTGELF
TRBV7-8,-,ASSFENRDTDTQY
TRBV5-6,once,ASSLGELRYSNQPQH
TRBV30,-,AIGLAGVEQY
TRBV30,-,AWNRENTEAF
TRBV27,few,ASSFAGLAEPYEQY
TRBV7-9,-,ASSLSGNEQF
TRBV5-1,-,ASSRDRVTNEKLF
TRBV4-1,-,ASSWAPTASSYEQY
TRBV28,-,ASSSGQYGYT
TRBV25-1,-,ASSASRTGGYEQY
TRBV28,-,ASSPFTPENTEAF
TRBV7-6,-,ASSLGDSLTGELF
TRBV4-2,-,ASSPGLAGNEQF
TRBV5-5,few,ASSLIQGAVEAF
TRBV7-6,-,ASSLARVGGTGGWSTGELF
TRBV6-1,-,ASSTGRTNEKLF
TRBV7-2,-,ASSLVRTGAYGYT